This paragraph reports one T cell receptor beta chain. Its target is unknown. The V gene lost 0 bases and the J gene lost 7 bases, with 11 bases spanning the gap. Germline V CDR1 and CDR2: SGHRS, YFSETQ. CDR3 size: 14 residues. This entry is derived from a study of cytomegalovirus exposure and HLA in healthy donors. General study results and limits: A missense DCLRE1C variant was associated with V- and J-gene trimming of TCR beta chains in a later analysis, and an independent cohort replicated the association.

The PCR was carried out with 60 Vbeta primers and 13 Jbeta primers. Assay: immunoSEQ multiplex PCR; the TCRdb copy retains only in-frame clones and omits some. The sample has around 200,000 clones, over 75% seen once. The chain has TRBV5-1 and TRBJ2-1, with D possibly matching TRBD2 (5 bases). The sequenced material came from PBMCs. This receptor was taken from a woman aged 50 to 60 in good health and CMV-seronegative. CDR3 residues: CASSLGGVSNEQFF. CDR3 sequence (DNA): TGCGCCAGCAGCTTGGGGGGAGTTAGTAATGAGCAGTTCTTC.